The present TCR beta chain was sequenced within a study of cytomegalovirus exposure and HLA in healthy donors. PCR amplification relied on 60 Vbeta primers (plus 13 Jbeta primers). This table comes from immunoSEQ multiplex PCR, and its TCRdb copy is limited to in-frame clones, with some not included. The sample lists about 140,000 clones, around three quarters seen once, with over 3% in the top ten. Germline V gene lookup returns CDR1 LGHNA and CDR2 YSLEER. V gave up 4 bases and J gave up 3 bases, with 13 bases separating them. This CDR3 is 14 amino acids long. The chain has TRBV4-3 and TRBJ2-7; maybe TRBD2 (6 bases). The sequenced material came from PBMCs. The TCR comes from a man between 40 and 49 years old in good health and CMV-seronegative. The CDR3: CASSPARGNYEQYF. As DNA, the CDR3 is TGCGCCAGCAGCCCCGCGCGGGGAAACTACGAGCAGTACTTC.